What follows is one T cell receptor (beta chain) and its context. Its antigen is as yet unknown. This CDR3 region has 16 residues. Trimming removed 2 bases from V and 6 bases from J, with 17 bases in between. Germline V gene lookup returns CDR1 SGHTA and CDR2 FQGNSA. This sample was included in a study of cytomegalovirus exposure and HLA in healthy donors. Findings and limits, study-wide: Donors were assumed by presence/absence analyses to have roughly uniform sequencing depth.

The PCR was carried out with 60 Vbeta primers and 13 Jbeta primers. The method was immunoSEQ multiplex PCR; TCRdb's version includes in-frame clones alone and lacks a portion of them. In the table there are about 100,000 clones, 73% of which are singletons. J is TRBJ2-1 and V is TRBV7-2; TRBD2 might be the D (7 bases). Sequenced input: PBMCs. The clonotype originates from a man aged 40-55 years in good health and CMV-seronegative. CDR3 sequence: CASSLRVWGGSNEQFF. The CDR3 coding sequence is TGTGCCAGCAGCTTAAGGGTGTGGGGGGGCAGCAATGAGCAGTTCTTC.